This TCR beta chain was retrieved from a study of early T cells in non-severe SARS-CoV-2 infection. V lost 0 bases and J lost 4, with 10 bases in between. The germline gives CDR1 PRHDT, CDR2 FYEKMQ (reference sequence). The CDR3 has 15 amino acids. This clonotype came up a few times. MiXCR was run by TCRdb on the 5' RACE reads, yielding one entry per CDR3 protein. The data contain some 57,000 distinct CDR3 sequences, 5.6% of them seen just once; the ten biggest clones take up about 6.8%. The sample taken for sequencing was whole blood. This TCR came from an adult who was a healthcare worker with PCR-confirmed SARS-CoV-2 infection or an uninfected control (not recorded which). This chain uses TRBV13 with TRBJ2-4; D is undetermined. The CDR3 sequence: CASSLGVGRKNIQYF. As DNA, the CDR3 is TGTGCCAGCAGCTTAGGGGTGGGCAGAAAAAACATTCAGTACTTC.